This paragraph reports one TCR beta chain. The antigen remains undetermined. Each CDR3 protein is one row after TCRdb ran MiXCR on the 5' RACE reads. The sample lists 300,000 to 350,000 distinct CDR3 sequences; roughly an eighth were seen once. This CDR3 spans 14 amino acids. CDR1 and CDR2 from the germline V gene are SGHTA and FQGNSA. V was clipped by 1 base and J by 2 bases, with 9 bases between them. The data are from a study of T-cell memory formation after mild COVID-19. General study results and limits: Clones shrinking from day 15 to 85 showed even CD4/CD8 mixes; later expanders tilted CD4+.

Sequenced: PBMCs or a T cell subset sorted from them (not recorded which). The chain employs TRBV7-2 and TRBJ2-7; weak D call: TRBD1 (5 bases). This sequence originates from a man aged 18 to 30 who had mild COVID-19 (a few samples of this study predate the infection). Cell type and time point are not known. Here the CDR3 reads CASSLGRVTYEQYF. CDR3 in DNA: TGTGCCAGCAGCTTAGGCAGGGTTACCTACGAGCAGTACTTC. Full variable domain (remainder filled in from reference TRBV7-2 and TRBJ2-7): GAGVSQSPSNKVTEKGKDVELRCDPISGHTALYWYRQSLGQGLEFLIYFQGNSAPDKSGLPSDRFSAERTGGSVSTLTIQRTQQEDSAVYLCASSLGRVTYEQYFGPGTRLTVT.